This is a list of T cell receptor beta chains from one sample in a study of T cell responses to AZD1222 COVID-19 vaccine. Produced via immunoSEQ multiplex PCR; TCRdb's table is partial and in-frame only. This repertoire shows about 120,000 clones, about 86% found once; its top ten account for roughly 3.1%. The sequences come from peripheral blood, collected 28 days after the second AZD1222 dose. Receptor source: an adult who received the AZD1222 COVID-19 vaccine. Each CDR3 is given with its conserved first and last residue. A D gene is named only where the DNA matches it firmly. Not all rows give a size; the values are once, few, many and, for expanded clones, a class.

clone size	V gene	D gene	J gene	CDR3 DNA	CDR3 protein
.	TRBV9	.	TRBJ2-3	TGTGCCAGCAGCTCCCGAGGGGGGAACACAGATACGCAGTATTTT	CASSSRGGNTDTQYF
once	TRBV19	TRBD1	TRBJ1-6	TGTGCCAGTAGTATAGACTACAGGGGAACAAATTCACCCCTCCACTTT	CASSIDYRGTNSPLHF
.	TRBV11-3	.	TRBJ1-1	TGTGCCAGCGCCATTGGGGGGAACACTGAAGCTTTCTTT	CASAIGGNTEAFF
.	TRBV19	TRBD1	TRBJ2-3	TGTGCCAGTAGTGACCGGGACAGGGGAAATACGCAGTATTTT	CASSDRDRGNTQYF
.	TRBV7-2	.	TRBJ2-5	TGTGCCAGCAGCCACGACAGAGAAGAGACCCAGTACTTC	CASSHDREETQYF
.	TRBV4-2	TRBD1	TRBJ2-1	TGTGCCAGCAGCCAAGTAACAGGGGGCTCCTACAATGAGCAGTTCTTC	CASSQVTGGSYNEQFF
.	TRBV29-1	.	TRBJ2-5	TGCAGCGTGGGGGAGCAGGGCGAGACCCAGTACTTC	CSVGEQGETQYF
.	TRBV9	TRBD1	TRBJ2-7	TGTGCCAGCAGCGTATCCCCAATGACAGGGGTCTTGGTGTACTTC	CASSVSPMTGVLVYF
.	TRBV6-1	.	TRBJ2-7	TGTGCCAGCAGGGGCGTTTCCCAGGAGCAGTACTTC	CASRGVSQEQYF
.	TRBV12-5	TRBD1	TRBJ2-3	TGTGCTAGTGGTTTGGGTACAGGGGGGGATACGCAGTATTTT	CASGLGTGGDTQYF
.	TRBV4-3	.	TRBJ1-5	TGCGCCAGCAGCCCGGGGAGGGGTGGCAATCAGCCCCAGCATTTT	CASSPGRGGNQPQHF
.	TRBV6-5	.	TRBJ2-2	TGTGCCAGCAGAGGAACAGGAACCGGGGAGCTGTTTTTT	CASRGTGTGELFF
.	TRBV11-3	.	TRBJ1-2	TGTGCCAGCAGCTTAGGCATCTATGGCTACACCTTC	CASSLGIYGYTF
.	TRBV5-1	TRBD2	TRBJ2-5	TGCGCCAGCAGCCCGGGACTAGCGGGGGGGCTGATGGAGACCCAGTACTTC	CASSPGLAGGLMETQYF
.	TRBV7-6	.	TRBJ2-1	TGTGCCAGCAGCTACCGGGACATAACTGGAGATGAGCAGTTCTTC	CASSYRDITGDEQFF
.	TRBV6-5	TRBD1	TRBJ1-4	TGTGCCAGCAGCTCTGGCAGGGGGACTGAAAAACTGTTTTTT	CASSSGRGTEKLFF
once	TRBV28	TRBD1	TRBJ1-2	TGTGCCAGCAGTTTCCCGGGACAGGCTACTAACTATGGCTACACCTTC	CASSFPGQATNYGYTF
.	TRBV4-1	TRBD1	TRBJ1-1	TGCGCCAGCAGCCCTACCGGGACAGGGGGCACTGAAGCTTTCTTT	CASSPTGTGGTEAFF